A selection of T cell receptor beta chains follows, all from one sample in a study of T cell changes during pregnancy in multiple sclerosis. Sequenced by immunoSEQ multiplex PCR; TCRdb stores in-frame clones only, minus some. The sample lists 75,000 to 100,000 clones; almost 95% were seen once. This specimen consisted of peripheral blood, obtained after pregnancy. These TCRs come from a female donor with multiple sclerosis, enrolled in a pregnancy study. Each CDR3 is given with its conserved first and last residue. The D gene is left open where the match is weak. The size of a clone is reported for some rows only, either as once, few or many, or as a class for expanded clones.

size: once
D: TRBD1
J: TRBJ2-7
V: TRBV7-9
CDR3: CASSLLTGKGSYEQYF
DNA: TGTGCCAGCAGTCTCTTGACAGGGAAAGGTTCCTACGAGCAGTACTTC

size: .
D: .
J: TRBJ2-5
V: TRBV15
CDR3: CATSRDLAVQETQYF
DNA: TGTGCCACCAGCAGAGATCTAGCTGTCCAAGAGACCCAGTACTTC

size: .
D: TRBD1
J: TRBJ1-1
V: TRBV11-2
CDR3: CASSLVLGQGAKNTEAFF
DNA: TGTGCCAGCAGCTTAGTCTTGGGACAGGGGGCTAAGAACACTGAAGCTTTCTTT

size: .
D: TRBD1
J: TRBJ1-1
V: TRBV7-2
CDR3: CASMDRANTEAFF
DNA: TGTGCCAGCATGGACAGGGCCAACACTGAAGCTTTCTTT

size: .
D: TRBD2
J: TRBJ2-1
V: TRBV19
CDR3: CASTTDSGRGNEQFF
DNA: TGTGCCAGTACTACCGATAGCGGGAGGGGGAATGAGCAGTTCTTC

size: .
D: .
J: TRBJ2-7
V: TRBV30
CDR3: CAWSSDRNWQQYF
DNA: TGTGCCTGGAGTTCAGACAGAAACTGGCAGCAGTACTTC

size: .
D: .
J: TRBJ1-3
V: TRBV7-9
CDR3: CASSLVREGNTIYF
DNA: TGTGCCAGCAGCTTAGTCCGGGAAGGAAACACCATATATTTT

size: .
D: .
J: TRBJ2-5
V: TRBV7-6
CDR3: CASSLQGQWETQYF
DNA: TGTGCCAGCAGCTTGCAAGGACAGTGGGAGACCCAGTACTTC

size: .
D: TRBD1
J: TRBJ1-4
V: TRBV6-8
CDR3: CASTEIRGRVEKLFF
DNA: TGTGCCAGCACAGAGATCAGGGGGCGGGTTGAAAAACTGTTTTTT

size: .
D: .
J: TRBJ2-3
V: TRBV6-5
CDR3: CASSIGTPGDTQYF
DNA: TGTGCCAGCAGTATCGGGACTCCTGGGGATACGCAGTATTTT

size: .
D: TRBD1
J: TRBJ2-5
V: TRBV11-2
CDR3: CASSLGTGGLETQYF
DNA: TGTGCCAGCAGCCTGGGGACAGGGGGGTTAGAGACCCAGTACTTC

size: .
D: TRBD1
J: TRBJ2-5
V: TRBV4-1
CDR3: CASSQDRDRAPKPQYF
DNA: TGCGCCAGCAGCCAAGATAGGGACAGGGCCCCCAAGCCCCAGTACTTC

size: .
D: .
J: TRBJ2-2
V: TRBV27
CDR3: CASSFSLGVRELFF
DNA: TGTGCCAGCAGTTTTAGTCTCGGGGTCCGGGAGCTGTTTTTT

size: .
D: .
J: TRBJ1-5
V: TRBV30
CDR3: CAWSKRAGANNQPQHF
DNA: TGTGCCTGGTCGAAAAGAGCAGGGGCCAACAATCAGCCCCAGCATTTT

size: .
D: .
J: TRBJ2-6
V: TRBV18
CDR3: CASSPGVSGANVLTF
DNA: TGTGCCAGCTCACCGGGAGTCTCTGGGGCCAACGTCCTGACTTTC

size: many
D: TRBD1
J: TRBJ1-2
V: TRBV30
CDR3: CAGLRGSGYTF
DNA: TGTGCCGGCCTCAGGGGGTCCGGGTACACCTTC

size: .
D: TRBD2
J: TRBJ2-1
V: TRBV4-3
CDR3: CASSQEVGGVYNEQFF
DNA: TGCGCCAGCAGCCAAGAGGTGGGGGGGGTTTACAATGAGCAGTTCTTC

size: .
D: TRBD1
J: TRBJ1-1
V: TRBV5-1
CDR3: CASSLGQGAEAEAFF
DNA: TGCGCCAGCAGCTTGGGACAGGGGGCGGAAGCTGAAGCTTTCTTT

size: .
D: .
J: TRBJ2-3
V: TRBV7-2
CDR3: CASSYTNSGTDTQYF
DNA: TGTGCCAGCAGCTATACTAATTCCGGCACAGATACGCAGTATTTT

size: .
D: TRBD1
J: TRBJ1-5
V: TRBV10-3
CDR3: CAISELGQGDQPQHF
DNA: TGTGCCATCAGTGAGCTCGGACAGGGTGATCAGCCCCAGCATTTT

size: .
D: TRBD1
J: TRBJ2-2
V: TRBV5-1
CDR3: CASSFSPGTGSAGELFF
DNA: TGCGCCAGCAGCTTTTCACCGGGGACAGGCTCGGCCGGGGAGCTGTTTTTT

size: .
D: .
J: TRBJ1-4
V: TRBV7-8
CDR3: CASSLRTVGAGNEKLFF
DNA: TGTGCCAGCAGCTTAAGGACCGTAGGGGCGGGAAATGAAAAACTGTTTTTT

size: .
D: .
J: TRBJ1-4
V: TRBV21-1
CDR3: CASSGPRGNRFF
DNA: TGTGCCAGCAGCGGTCCCAGGGGAAATCGCTTTTTT

size: .
D: .
J: TRBJ1-1
V: TRBV7-6
CDR3: CASSLAPQVEAFF
DNA: TGTGCCAGCAGCTTAGCCCCGCAGGTCGAAGCTTTCTTT

size: .
D: TRBD1
J: TRBJ1-1
V: TRBV6-6
CDR3: CASRGQSNTEAFF
DNA: TGTGCCAGCAGGGGACAGTCGAACACTGAAGCTTTCTTT

size: .
D: .
J: TRBJ2-5
V: TRBV5-1
CDR3: CASSLAGVGTQYF
DNA: TGCGCCAGCAGCTTGGCCGGGGTAGGGACCCAGTACTTC

size: .
D: .
J: TRBJ2-1
V: TRBV4-2
CDR3: CASRQGPGNEQFF
DNA: TGTGCCAGCAGGCAAGGACCGGGAAATGAGCAGTTCTTC

size: few
D: TRBD1
J: TRBJ1-1
V: TRBV19
CDR3: CASRYRDRLSEAFF
DNA: TGTGCCAGTAGATACCGGGACAGGCTATCGGAAGCTTTCTTT

size: .
D: TRBD2
J: TRBJ2-3
V: TRBV28
CDR3: CASSLGLAGETDTQYF
DNA: TGTGCCAGCAGTTTGGGGCTAGCGGGAGAAACAGATACGCAGTATTTT

size: .
D: .
J: TRBJ2-1
V: TRBV18
CDR3: CASSPLLNEQFF
DNA: TGTGCCAGCTCACCACTTCTCAATGAGCAGTTCTTC

size: .
D: .
J: TRBJ2-7
V: TRBV14
CDR3: CASSFGQGNSYEQYF
DNA: TGTGCCAGCAGCTTTGGGCAGGGAAACTCCTACGAGCAGTACTTC

size: .
D: .
J: TRBJ2-7
V: TRBV6-1
CDR3: CASSQRGHNSYEQYF
DNA: TGTGCCAGCAGTCAACGGGGACATAACTCCTACGAGCAGTACTTC

size: .
D: TRBD1
J: TRBJ1-2
V: TRBV6-5
CDR3: CASRGQRDSGYTF
DNA: TGTGCCAGCCGGGGACAGAGGGACTCTGGCTACACCTTC

size: .
D: .
J: TRBJ1-4
V: TRBV30
CDR3: CAWSGTRLDEKLFF
DNA: TGTGCCTGGAGTGGGACACGACTAGATGAAAAACTGTTTTTT

size: .
D: .
J: TRBJ2-1
V: TRBV19
CDR3: CASSTGNEQFF
DNA: TGTGCCAGTAGTACAGGCAATGAGCAGTTCTTC

size: .
D: .
J: TRBJ1-1
V: TRBV11-2
CDR3: CASSHLTGNTEAFF
DNA: TGTGCCAGCAGCCACCTAACAGGGAACACTGAAGCTTTCTTT

size: .
D: .
J: TRBJ1-1
V: TRBV6-5
CDR3: CASSLRGNTEAFF
DNA: TGTGCCAGCAGCCTCAGGGGAAACACTGAAGCTTTCTTT

size: .
D: .
J: TRBJ2-7
V: TRBV11-3
CDR3: CASSPGTSSSYEQYF
DNA: TGTGCCAGCAGCCCCGGGACATCTAGCTCCTACGAGCAGTACTTC

size: .
D: TRBD2
J: TRBJ2-2
V: TRBV29-1
CDR3: CSVGGGGDGELFF
DNA: TGCAGCGTTGGAGGCGGGGGGGACGGGGAGCTGTTTTTT

size: .
D: .
J: TRBJ2-7
V: TRBV6-1
CDR3: CASSEARYLNEQYF
DNA: TGTGCCAGCAGTGAAGCCAGATATCTTAACGAGCAGTACTTC

size: .
D: TRBD1
J: TRBJ2-1
V: TRBV27
CDR3: CASSDGTAGYNEQFF
DNA: TGTGCCAGCAGTGACGGGACAGCCGGCTACAATGAGCAGTTCTTC

size: .
D: TRBD2
J: TRBJ2-7
V: TRBV6-1
CDR3: CASRISGSGSYEQYF
DNA: TGTGCCAGCAGGATTAGCGGGAGTGGCTCCTACGAGCAGTACTTC

size: .
D: TRBD1
J: TRBJ1-1
V: TRBV4-3
CDR3: CASSQPPEGTGAGAAFF
DNA: TGCGCCAGCAGCCAACCTCCCGAAGGGACAGGGGCGGGGGCAGCTTTCTTT

size: .
D: .
J: TRBJ2-7
V: TRBV2
CDR3: CASSDPRGGYEQYF
DNA: TGTGCCAGCAGTGACCCGCGGGGCGGCTACGAGCAGTACTTC

size: once
D: .
J: TRBJ1-1
V: TRBV9
CDR3: CASTVGGINTEAFF
DNA: TGTGCCAGCACCGTCGGGGGAATAAACACTGAAGCTTTCTTT

size: .
D: .
J: TRBJ1-2
V: TRBV2
CDR3: CASSGGRDGYTF
DNA: TGTGCCAGCAGTGGTGGTCGGGATGGCTACACCTTC

size: .
D: .
J: TRBJ1-4
V: TRBV27
CDR3: CASSSQGRFREKLFF
DNA: TGTGCCAGCAGTTCACAGGGACGATTTAGGGAAAAACTGTTTTTT

size: .
D: TRBD1
J: TRBJ2-7
V: TRBV2
CDR3: CATLTGGNSYEQYF
DNA: TGTGCCACCTTGACAGGGGGCAATTCCTACGAGCAGTACTTC

size: .
D: .
J: TRBJ2-3
V: TRBV5-6
CDR3: CASSLTEDTQYF
DNA: TGTGCCAGCAGCCTAACAGAGGATACGCAGTATTTT

size: .
D: TRBD2
J: TRBJ2-7
V: TRBV7-8
CDR3: CASRTLAGPYEQYF
DNA: TGTGCCAGCAGAACACTAGCGGGACCCTACGAGCAGTACTTC

size: .
D: .
J: TRBJ1-5
V: TRBV5-5
CDR3: CASSLNPNSGNQPQHF
DNA: TGTGCCAGCAGCCTGAATCCGAATTCGGGCAATCAGCCCCAGCATTTT

size: .
D: TRBD1
J: TRBJ1-4
V: TRBV9
CDR3: CASSVGTGEKLFF
DNA: TGTGCCAGCAGCGTGGGGACAGGTGAAAAACTGTTTTTT

size: .
D: TRBD1
J: TRBJ2-1
V: TRBV5-6
CDR3: CASSLVQGAGNEQFF
DNA: TGTGCCAGCAGCTTGGTACAGGGGGCGGGCAATGAGCAGTTCTTC

size: .
D: .
J: TRBJ2-5
V: TRBV6-1
CDR3: CASSAQGHEGETQYF
DNA: TGTGCCAGCAGTGCGCAGGGACACGAAGGGGAGACCCAGTACTTC

size: .
D: .
J: TRBJ2-3
V: TRBV19
CDR3: CASSIYSFPSTDTQYF
DNA: TGTGCCAGTAGTATTTATAGTTTCCCGAGCACAGATACGCAGTATTTT